The 30 T cell receptor beta chains below were found in one sample sequenced in a study of cytomegalovirus exposure and HLA in healthy donors. Primers included in the PCR were 60 Vbeta and 13 Jbeta primers. The protocol was immunoSEQ multiplex PCR, while the TCRdb copy is restricted to in-frame clones and leaves out a portion. Among about 100,000 clones listed, less than 85% were seen once. Sequenced input: PBMCs. The receptors derive from an older woman in good health and CMV-seropositive.

V usage is TRBV28 and J usage is TRBJ2-1, with TRBD2 identical over 12 bases. The V gene end was trimmed by 4 bases and the J gene end by 9 bases; junction bases not matched to a gene: 13. This CDR3 comprises 17 residues. From germline, CDR1 is MDHEN and CDR2 SYDVKM. The chain's CDR3 is CASSYLLAGGPHGEQFF. The DNA for the CDR3 is TGTGCCAGCAGTTACCTCCTAGCGGGAGGGCCCCATGGTGAGCAGTTCTTC.

The sample holds a few counts of this clone. The chain combines TRBV5-6 with TRBJ1-1; 10 bases fit TRBD1. CDR1 is SGHDT and CDR2 is YYEEEE in the germline V gene. V trimming: 4 bases; J trimming: 0 bases; junction bases outside the gene matches: 6. This CDR3 has 16 residues. The CDR3 spells CASSRRDRGLNTEAFF. CDR3 in DNA: TGTGCCAGCAGCCGCCGGGACAGGGGATTGAACACTGAAGCTTTCTTT.

This clone was detected only a few times. The chain recombines TRBV6-4 with TRBJ2-6; a possible D gene is TRBD2 (5 bases). Trimming left V 3 bases short and J 0 bases short, with 6 bases between. Germline V CDR1 and CDR2: MRHNA, SNTAGT. The CDR3 is 15 amino acids. The CDR3 sequence is CASSEGDSGANVLTF. DNA of the CDR3: TGTGCCAGCAGTGAGGGAGACTCTGGGGCCAACGTCCTGACTTTC.

The genes are TRBV9 and TRBJ2-1; 7 bases line up with TRBD2. The CDR3 has 16 amino acids. Germline V lookup: CDR1 SGDLS, CDR2 YYNGEE. Trimming cost V 0 bases and J 5 bases; bases outside gene matches: 8. CDR3 nucleotide sequence: TGTGCCAGCAGCGTAGTTTCTAGCGGAGCACACAATGAGCAGTTCTTC. It yields the protein CASSVVSSGAHNEQFF.

The chain recombines TRBV9 with TRBJ1-1, with unresolved D. V was pared by 4 bases and J by 0 bases, with 13 bases between. The CDR3 spans 15 residues. Germline V CDR1 and CDR2: SGDLS, YYNGEE. This CDR3 reads CASSPWPSLNTEAFF. For the CDR3, the DNA is TGTGCCAGCAGCCCCTGGCCTAGTCTGAACACTGAAGCTTTCTTT. Full variable domain (outside the CDR3, taken from reference TRBV9 and TRBJ1-1): DSGVTQTPKHLITATGQRVTLRCSPRSGDLSVYWYQQSLDQGLQFLIQYYNGEERAKGNILERFSAQQFPDLHSELNLSSLELGDSALYFCASSPWPSLNTEAFFGQGTRLTVV.

The table lists this clone with a few counts. V gene TRBV7-9 combines with J gene TRBJ1-1; 8 positions match TRBD1. The V and J ends lost 0 bases and 4 bases, in that order; junction bases with no gene match: 10. Per the germline V gene, CDR1 is SEHNR and CDR2 is FQNEAQ (reference sequence). The CDR3 has 17 amino acids. CDR3 in amino acids: CASSLARASDRGTEAFF. CDR3 sequence (DNA): TGTGCCAGCAGCTTAGCGAGGGCCTCAGACAGGGGCACTGAAGCTTTCTTT. Combining the CDR3 with reference TRBV7-9 and TRBJ1-1 gives the whole variable domain DTGVSQNPRHKITKRGQNVTFRCDPISEHNRLYWYRQTLGQGPEFLTYFQNEAQLEKSRLLSDRFSAERPKGSFSTLEIQRTEQGDSAMYLCASSLARASDRGTEAFFGQGTRLTVV.

The V call is TRBV7-9, the J call TRBJ2-7, with TRBD1 matching over 10 bases. J was trimmed by 3 bases and V by 1 base; bases with no gene match: 3. Germline lookup yields CDR1 SEHNR and CDR2 FQNEAQ (reference sequence). The CDR3 covers 15 residues. CDR3 DNA sequence: TGTGCCAGCAGCTTAGAGACAGGGGGCCACTACGAGCAGTACTTC. Translating gives CASSLETGGHYEQYF.

A word on this clone: Other DNA sequences in this specimen translate into the identical CDR3. The chain recombines TRBV6-6 with TRBJ1-1; D might be TRBD1 (6 bases). Germline CDR1 and CDR2: MNHNY and SVGAGI (reference sequence). Trimming took 5 bases from V and 0 from J, leaving 10 bases between them. The CDR3 has 14 residues. The CDR3 DNA follows: TGTGCCAGCAGTCCTACAGGGATGAACACTGAAGCTTTCTTT. Amino acid sequence: CASSPTGMNTEAFF.

The V call is TRBV7-9, the J call TRBJ1-5; D uncertain. CDR3 length: 13 amino acids. V dropped 0 bases and J dropped 6 bases, with 6 bases sitting between them. Per the germline V gene, CDR1 is SEHNR and CDR2 is FQNEAQ (reference sequence). The CDR3 coding sequence is TGTGCCAGCAGCTTAGCAGAGCGTCAGCCCCAGCATTTT. This encodes CASSLAERQPQHF.

The rearrangement joins TRBV7-9 to TRBJ2-1; 8 nucleotides agree with TRBD2. The CDR3 is made up of 18 amino acids. The V gene's germline CDR1 is SEHNR and CDR2 FQNEAQ (reference sequence). With V trimmed by 2 bases and J by 5 bases, 14 bases remained unmatched. The CDR3 nucleotides are TGTGCCAGCAGCTTACCCCGACTAGCGTTTAGGTTTGACAATGAGCAGTTCTTC. Its translation is CASSLPRLAFRFDNEQFF. The full variable domain, completed using reference TRBV7-9 and TRBJ2-1, is DTGVSQNPRHKITKRGQNVTFRCDPISEHNRLYWYRQTLGQGPEFLTYFQNEAQLEKSRLLSDRFSAERPKGSFSTLEIQRTEQGDSAMYLCASSLPRLAFRFDNEQFFGPGTRLTVL.

The V call is TRBV4-2, the J call TRBJ2-1, with D maybe TRBD2 (5 bases). Trimming left V 0 bases short and J 4 bases short, with 7 bases between. Germline V CDR1 and CDR2: LGHNA, YNFKEQ. This CDR3 region has 14 residues. The CDR3 loop reads CASSQEDSYNEQFF. CDR3 bases: TGTGCCAGCAGCCAAGAGGACTCGTACAATGAGCAGTTCTTC.

The chain uses TRBV30 and TRBJ2-1, with 12 positions matching TRBD2. The CDR3 has 16 residues. Germline values: CDR1 GTSNPN, CDR2 SVGIG (reference sequence). Germline trimming cut 5 bases from V and 7 bases from J; bases unmatched to any gene: 12. The CDR3 region has the DNA TGTGCCTGGGAGGGCCGGCGGCTAGCGGGAGGGAATGAGCAGTTCTTC. Encoded protein: CAWEGRRLAGGNEQFF.

In the case of this clone: Relative to the germline gene, one junction end is altered; a read error may explain this. V is TRBV7-7 and J is TRBJ1-1; D may be TRBD1 (5 bases). CDR1 SSHAT and CDR2 FNYEAQ come from the germline V gene (reference sequence). This CDR3 contains 13 residues. The CDR3 nucleotides are TGTGCTAGCAGCCTAGATAGGGGCACTGAAGCTTTCTTT. Translation: CASSLDRGTEAFF.

This chain uses TRBV29-1 with TRBJ2-1; 7 bases are a match to TRBD2. The CDR3 extends over 15 amino acids. The junction had 17 bases not matched to a gene; V was cut back by 6 bases and J by 9 bases. CDR1 and CDR2 from the germline V gene are SQVTM and ANQGSEA. The chain's CDR3 is CSVAPTRGRYGEQFF. The CDR3 DNA reads TGCAGCGTCGCCCCCACTCGCGGGAGATACGGTGAGCAGTTCTTC.

The rearrangement links TRBV7-6 to TRBJ2-5; 9 bases align to TRBD1. Germline CDR1 SGHVS, CDR2 FNYEAQ. The CDR3 extends over 15 amino acids. J lost 5 bases, V lost 3 bases, and 7 bases had no gene match. This chain's CDR3 is CASSFVQGAGETQYF. CDR3 in DNA: TGTGCCAGCAGCTTTGTACAGGGGGCTGGGGAGACCCAGTACTTC.

The chain uses TRBV9 and TRBJ1-2; weak D call: TRBD1 (6 bases). The CDR3 is 15 residues long. V lost 4 bases and J 5 bases, leaving 18 bases between the germline ends. In germline, CDR1 is SGDLS, CDR2 YYNGEE. The CDR3 DNA follows: TGTGCCAGCAGCCTGCACCGGGACACCCTTTATGGCTACACCTTC. The encoded protein is CASSLHRDTLYGYTF.

Only a few counts were recorded for this clone. The rearrangement uses TRBV5-4 and TRBJ2-2, with 12 bases lining up with TRBD2. The CDR3 extends over 17 amino acids. Germline assignment: CDR1 SGHNT and CDR2 YYREEE (reference sequence). V was pared by 0 bases and J by 4 bases, with 4 bases of the junction left unmatched. Here the CDR3 DNA reads TGTGCCAGCAGCTTGGGACTAGCGGGAGTCTCCACCGGGGAGCTGTTTTTT. Translating it yields CASSLGLAGVSTGELFF.

V usage is TRBV9 and J usage is TRBJ2-4; 8 nucleotides line up with TRBD1. The CDR3 spans 13 residues. From germline, CDR1 is SGDLS and CDR2 YYNGEE. V shed 4 bases and J 12 bases; nucleotides not matched to a gene: 9. The CDR3 sequence: CASSIGQGEAQYF. As DNA, the CDR3 is TGTGCCAGCAGCATCGGACAGGGAGAGGCTCAGTACTTC.

V usage is TRBV28 and J usage is TRBJ1-4; D is undetermined. Between the trimmed V and J ends, which lost 5 bases and 14 bases, there was a span of 15 bases. CDR3 size: 12 residues. CDR1 and CDR2 (germline): MDHEN, SYDVKM. The DNA of the CDR3 is TGTGCCAGCAGTGAACTACTCTCAACTCTGTTTTTT. It codes for CASSELLSTLFF.

The rearrangement joins TRBV13 to TRBJ2-1; 10 bases are a match to TRBD1. This CDR3 contains 15 residues. Trimming removed 7 bases from V and 3 bases from J; junction bases left unmatched: 6. Germline loops: CDR1 PRHDT, CDR2 FYEKMQ (reference sequence). This chain's CDR3 is CASTPRDRGYNEQFF. In nucleotides, the CDR3 is TGTGCCAGCACCCCTCGGGACAGGGGCTACAATGAGCAGTTCTTC.

This clone occurred a few times. This sequence joins TRBV6-5 and TRBJ2-1; D gene unclear. The V and J ends lost 4 bases and 10 bases respectively, with 11 bases between them. Germline CDR1 is MNHEY and CDR2 is SVGAGI. The CDR3 is 12 residues long. The CDR3 reads CASSFPYGEQFF. The CDR3 coding sequence is TGTGCCAGCAGTTTCCCCTACGGGGAGCAGTTCTTC.

The chain carries TRBV5-6 and TRBJ1-2; possible D gene TRBD1, 5 bases. The CDR3 is 14 amino acids. In germline, CDR1 is SGHDT, CDR2 YYEEEE. The V end lost 6 bases, the J end lost 7 bases, and 19 bases lay between the germline ends. The CDR3 region is CASIPIRDGGGYTF. DNA for the CDR3: TGTGCCAGCATTCCTATTCGGGACGGGGGTGGCTACACCTTC.

The CDR3 DNA reads TGTGCCAGCAGGCGGGACGAACCCAATGAGCAGTTCTTC. Amino acid sequence: CASRRDEPNEQFF. V and J are TRBV2 and TRBJ2-1; D may be TRBD2 (6 bases). The CDR3 contains 13 residues. Germline CDR1 is SNHLY and CDR2 is FYNNEI. The V gene lost 6 bases and the J gene lost 6 bases, with 12 bases spanning the gap.

J is TRBJ2-7 and V is TRBV18, with unresolved D. Germline V lookup: CDR1 KGHSH, CDR2 LQKENI. This CDR3 is 13 amino acids long. Trimming stripped 1 base from V and 5 bases from J, with 9 bases between. The DNA of the CDR3 is TGTGCCAGCTCACCACGCTTGGCCGACGAGCAGTACTTC. This encodes CASSPRLADEQYF.

The chain has TRBV6-1 and TRBJ2-5; D is ambiguous. The J call may be wrong; the DNA end is better matched by TRBJ2-7. This CDR3 contains 14 residues. The germline gives CDR1 MNHNS, CDR2 SASEGT. The CDR3 protein is CASRSPSRSYEQYF. The CDR3 DNA sequence: TGTGCCAGCCGGTCCCCGAGTCGATCCTACGAGCAGTACTTC.

The chain employs TRBV13 and TRBJ2-1, with 9 bases that match TRBD2. CDR3 length: 17 residues. Trimming at V came to 5 bases and at J to 2 bases, leaving 10 bases not matched to a gene. Germline V gives CDR1 PRHDT, CDR2 FYEKMQ (reference sequence). CDR3 in DNA: TGTGCCAGCAGCCCCCATCTCACTAGCGGGCCCTACAATGAGCAGTTCTTC. This encodes CASSPHLTSGPYNEQFF.

The rearrangement links TRBV19 to TRBJ1-1; 10 positions match TRBD1. Germline V gives CDR1 LNHDA, CDR2 SQIVND (reference sequence). J lost 0 bases, V lost 5 bases, and 12 bases had no gene match. This CDR3 region has 18 residues. As DNA, the CDR3 is TGTGCCAGTAGTTCGAAGCAAGGGACAGGGGACATGAACACTGAAGCTTTCTTT. This sequence encodes CASSSKQGTGDMNTEAFF.

The chain joins TRBV19 to TRBJ2-1; 7 positions agree with TRBD2. The V and J ends lost 5 bases and 7 bases, in that order; junction bases with no gene match: 17. The germline CDR1 and CDR2 sequences are LNHDA and SQIVND (reference sequence). The CDR3 contains 17 residues. This CDR3 is CASSPRVLAGPWNEQFF. DNA of the CDR3: TGTGCCAGTAGTCCGAGGGTGTTAGCGGGTCCATGGAATGAGCAGTTCTTC.

This clone came up once. The rearrangement uses TRBV7-3 and TRBJ2-3; the match to TRBD2 covers 8 bases. Trimming took 4 bases from V and 0 from J; bases not matched to a gene: 3. Germline V gives CDR1 SGHTA, CDR2 FQGTGA. CDR3 length equals 15 residues. This CDR3 reads CASSSSSGSTDTQYF. CDR3 coding DNA: TGTGCCAGCAGCTCCTCTAGCGGGAGCACAGATACGCAGTATTTT.

Notes on this clone: Distinct nucleotide sequences in the sample also encode this CDR3. The V gene is TRBV5-1, the J gene TRBJ2-3; maybe TRBD2 (5 bases). CDR3 size: 13 residues. Trimming took off 0 bases at V and 3 bases at J, with 5 bases between the two ends. Germline V CDR1 and CDR2: SGHRS, YFSETQ. CDR3 nucleotides: TGCGCCAGCAGCTTGGCGGGGACAGATACGCAGTATTTT. It translates to CASSLAGTDTQYF.